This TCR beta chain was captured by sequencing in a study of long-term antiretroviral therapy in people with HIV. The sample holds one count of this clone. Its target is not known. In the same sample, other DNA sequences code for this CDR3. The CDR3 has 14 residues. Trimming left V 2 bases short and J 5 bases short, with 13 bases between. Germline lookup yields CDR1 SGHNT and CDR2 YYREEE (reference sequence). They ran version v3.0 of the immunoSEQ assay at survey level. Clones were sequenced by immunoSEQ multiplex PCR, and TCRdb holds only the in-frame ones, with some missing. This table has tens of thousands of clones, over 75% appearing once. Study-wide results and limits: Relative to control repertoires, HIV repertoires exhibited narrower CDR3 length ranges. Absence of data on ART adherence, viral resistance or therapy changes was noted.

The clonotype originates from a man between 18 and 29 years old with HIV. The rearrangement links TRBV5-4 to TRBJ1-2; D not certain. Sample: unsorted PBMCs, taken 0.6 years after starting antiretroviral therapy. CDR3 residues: CASSFRTQIYGYTF. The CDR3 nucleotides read TGTGCCAGCAGCTTTCGGACGCAGATATATGGCTACACCTTC.